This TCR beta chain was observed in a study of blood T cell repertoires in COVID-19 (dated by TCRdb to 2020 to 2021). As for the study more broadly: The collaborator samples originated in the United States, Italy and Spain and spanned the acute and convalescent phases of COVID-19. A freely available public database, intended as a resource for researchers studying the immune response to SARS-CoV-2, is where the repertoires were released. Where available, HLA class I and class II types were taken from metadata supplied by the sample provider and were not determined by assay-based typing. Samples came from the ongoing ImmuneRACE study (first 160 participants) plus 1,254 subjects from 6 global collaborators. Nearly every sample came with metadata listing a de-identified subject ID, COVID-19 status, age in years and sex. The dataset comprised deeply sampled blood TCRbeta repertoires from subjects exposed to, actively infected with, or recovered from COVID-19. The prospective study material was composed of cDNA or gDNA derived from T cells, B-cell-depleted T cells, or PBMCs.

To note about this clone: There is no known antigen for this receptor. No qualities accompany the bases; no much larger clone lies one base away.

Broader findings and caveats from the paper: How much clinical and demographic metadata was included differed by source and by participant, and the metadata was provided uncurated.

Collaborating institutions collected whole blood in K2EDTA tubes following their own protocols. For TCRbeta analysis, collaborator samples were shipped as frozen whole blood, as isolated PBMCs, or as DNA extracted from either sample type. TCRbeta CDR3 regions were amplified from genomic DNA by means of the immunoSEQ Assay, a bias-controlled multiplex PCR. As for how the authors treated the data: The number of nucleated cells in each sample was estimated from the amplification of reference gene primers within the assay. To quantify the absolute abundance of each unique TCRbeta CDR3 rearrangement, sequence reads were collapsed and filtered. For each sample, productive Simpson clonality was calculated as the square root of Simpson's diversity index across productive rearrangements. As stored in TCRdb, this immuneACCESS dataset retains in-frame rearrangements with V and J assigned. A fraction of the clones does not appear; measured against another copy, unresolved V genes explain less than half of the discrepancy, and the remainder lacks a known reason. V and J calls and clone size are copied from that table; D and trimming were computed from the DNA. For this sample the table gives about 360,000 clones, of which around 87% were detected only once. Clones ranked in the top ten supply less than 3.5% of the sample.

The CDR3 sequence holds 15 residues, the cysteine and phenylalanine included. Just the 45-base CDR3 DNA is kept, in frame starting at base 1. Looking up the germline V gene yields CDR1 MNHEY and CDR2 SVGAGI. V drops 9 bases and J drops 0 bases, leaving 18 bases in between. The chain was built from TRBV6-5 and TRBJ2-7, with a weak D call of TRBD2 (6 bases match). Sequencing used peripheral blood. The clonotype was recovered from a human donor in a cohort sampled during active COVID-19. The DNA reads TGTGCCAGTACAAAACGGGCTAGCGACTCCTACGAGCAGTACTTC. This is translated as CASTKRASDSYEQYF.